This passage covers 13 T cell receptor beta chains from one sample sequenced in a study of T cells after yellow fever vaccination. TCRdb fed the 5' RACE reads into MiXCR, producing one record per CDR3 protein. Counted here are hundreds of thousands of distinct CDR3 sequences, more than 9% occurring once; the ten biggest clones make up 14% to 15%. The specimen comprised PBMCs, sampled on the day of the yellow fever booster vaccination. These receptors originate from a man aged 25-45 years who received the YFV17D yellow fever vaccine.

V and J are TRBV13 and TRBJ1-6; 7 nucleotides agree with TRBD1. There are 14 residues in the CDR3. In germline, CDR1 is PRHDT, CDR2 FYEKMQ (reference sequence). V was clipped by 5 bases and J by 8 bases; unmatched bases: 6. The CDR3 sequence: CASSPTGRHSPLHF. DNA for the CDR3: TGTGCCAGCAGCCCGACAGGGAGGCATTCACCCCTCCACTTT.

This clonotype was seen ten or more times. The CDR3 loop is CASSLDPGLAGEGYNEQFF. The DNA of the CDR3 is TGTGCCAGCAGCTTAGATCCGGGACTAGCGGGAGAAGGATACAATGAGCAGTTCTTC. The chain links TRBV11-2 to TRBJ2-1; 14 positions agree with TRBD2. CDR3 length: 19 amino acids. Germline V lookup: CDR1 SGHAT, CDR2 FQNNGV. V trimming: 0 bases; J trimming: 4 bases; junction bases outside the gene matches: 8.

There are a few counts of this clonotype. V usage is TRBV20-1 and J usage is TRBJ2-7, with TRBD2 matching 9 bases. J was trimmed by 3 bases and V by 5 bases; bases with no gene match: 8. From germline, CDR1 is DFQATT and CDR2 SNEGSKA (reference sequence). The CDR3 contains 14 residues. CDR3 region: CSALPSGMGYEQYF. The CDR3, as DNA: TGCAGTGCTCTACCTAGCGGGATGGGCTACGAGCAGTACTTC.

The chain links TRBV30 to TRBJ2-2, with D perhaps matching TRBD1 or TRBD2 (5 bases each). The V end lost 3 bases, the J end lost 6 bases, and 14 bases lay between the germline ends. CDR3 length: 14 residues. CDR1 and CDR2 (germline): GTSNPN, SVGIG (reference sequence). The CDR3 DNA reads TGTGCCTGGAGCGGGCAGGGACCAGCCGGGGAGCTGTTTTTT. Its translation: CAWSGQGPAGELFF.

The chain uses TRBV6-5 and TRBJ2-1; 9 bases are a match to TRBD1. The CDR3 contains 15 residues. Per the germline V gene, CDR1 is MNHEY and CDR2 is SVGAGI. V lost 2 bases, J lost 6 bases, and 5 bases stayed unmatched. CDR3 sequence (DNA): TGTGCCAGCAGTTACCGGGACAGGGTATTCAATGAGCAGTTCTTC. Translating it yields CASSYRDRVFNEQFF.

The V gene is TRBV3-1, the J gene TRBJ2-7, with 10 nucleotides matching TRBD2. The trim removed 4 bases at V and 2 bases at J, leaving 5 bases unmatched. The CDR3 is 15 amino acids. Germline CDR1 LGHDT, CDR2 YNNKEL (reference sequence). The CDR3 spells CASSPGLAVTYEQYF. The DNA of the CDR3 is TGTGCCAGCAGCCCCGGACTAGCGGTTACCTACGAGCAGTACTTC.

This clonotype showed up just a few times. The genes are TRBV19 and TRBJ2-3; tentative D call: TRBD2 (5 bases). The CDR3 runs to 13 residues. Trimming took 6 bases from V and 6 from J, leaving 13 bases between them. Germline CDR1 is LNHDA and CDR2 is SQIVND (reference sequence). The CDR3 spells CASSRTGGDTQYF. DNA for the CDR3: TGTGCCAGTAGCAGGACCGGCGGGGATACGCAGTATTTT.

This clonotype occurred a few times. The chain employs TRBV5-1 and TRBJ2-5, with 9 bases fitting TRBD1. This CDR3 region has 18 residues. V gave up 5 bases and J gave up 6 bases; unmatched junction bases: 20. Looked up from germline, CDR1 is SGHRS and CDR2 is YFSETQ. In DNA form, the CDR3 reads TGCGCCAGCAGTCCCGCGAGGGGGGACAGGGCCACTGAGAAGACCCAGTACTTC. Residues: CASSPARGDRATEKTQYF.

The chain uses TRBV28 and TRBJ2-1; 9 bases map to TRBD1. CDR1 MDHEN and CDR2 SYDVKM come from the germline V gene. The J segment lost 0 bases and the V segment lost 4 bases, leaving 7 bases of the junction unmatched. This CDR3 spans 17 amino acids. The CDR3 protein is CASSSTRTGASYNEQFF. DNA of the CDR3: TGTGCCAGCAGTTCAACTAGGACAGGGGCCTCCTACAATGAGCAGTTCTTC.

This clonotype showed up just a few times. The chain employs TRBV20-1 and TRBJ1-4; TRBD1 is a possible D gene (6 bases). The CDR3 is 14 amino acids. Germline CDR1 is DFQATT and CDR2 is SNEGSKA (reference sequence). Trimming pared 5 bases from V and 6 bases from J, leaving 16 bases between. CDR3 nucleotides: TGCAGTGCTCAGAAGACAGGTTCTGATGAAAAACTGTTTTTT. Protein: CSAQKTGSDEKLFF.

There are a few counts of this clonotype. The V and J genes are TRBV12-3 or TRBV12-4 and TRBJ1-2; 7 nucleotides align to TRBD1. The trim removed 6 bases at V and 4 bases at J, leaving 11 bases unmatched. The CDR3 is 15 residues long. The CDR3 nucleotides are TGTGCCAGCAGCCCTCCCCACACAGGGGCCTATGGCTACACCTTC. It specifies CASSPPHTGAYGYTF.

The chain recombines TRBV7-2 with TRBJ2-3, with 7 bases that match TRBD1. The length of the CDR3 is 15 residues. The germline CDR1 and CDR2 sequences are SGHTA and FQGNSA. With 7 bases clipped from V and 0 bases from J, the junction kept 7 bases outside the gene matches. Written as DNA, the CDR3 is TGTGCCAGCAACGAACAGGGGCCAAGCACAGATACGCAGTATTTT. Amino acid sequence: CASNEQGPSTDTQYF.

The genes are TRBV5-4 and TRBJ2-7, with D perhaps matching TRBD1 or TRBD2 (5 bases each). Germline CDR1 and CDR2: SGHNT and YYREEE (reference sequence). V was cut by 7 bases and J by 6 bases, with 23 bases left in between. This CDR3 is built from 15 residues. The chain's CDR3 is CASGFTGSGNSEQYF. In DNA, the CDR3 is TGTGCCAGCGGTTTTACAGGATCGGGGAACTCCGAGCAGTACTTC.